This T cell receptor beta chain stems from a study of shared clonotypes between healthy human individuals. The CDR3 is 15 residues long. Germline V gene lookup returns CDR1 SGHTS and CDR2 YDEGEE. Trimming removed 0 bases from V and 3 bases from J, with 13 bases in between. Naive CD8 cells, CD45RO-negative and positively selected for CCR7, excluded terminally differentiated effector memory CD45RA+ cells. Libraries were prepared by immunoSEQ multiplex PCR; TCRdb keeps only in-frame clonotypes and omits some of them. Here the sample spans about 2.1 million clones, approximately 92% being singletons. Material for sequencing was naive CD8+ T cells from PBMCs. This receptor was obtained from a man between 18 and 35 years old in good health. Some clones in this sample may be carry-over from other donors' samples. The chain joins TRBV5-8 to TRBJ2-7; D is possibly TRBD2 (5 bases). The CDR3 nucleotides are TGTGCCAGCAGCTTGGCCGGGGTCCCCTTCTACGAGCAGTACTTC. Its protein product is CASSLAGVPFYEQYF. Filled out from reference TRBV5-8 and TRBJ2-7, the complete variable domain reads EAGVTQSPTHLIKTRGQQATLRCSPISGHTSVYWYQQALGLGLQFLLWYDEGEERNRGNFPPRFSGRQFPNYSSELNVNALELEDSALYLCASSLAGVPFYEQYFGPGTRLTVT.